This entry is about one T cell receptor (beta chain). In the original workflow: Amplified reference gene primers provided the basis for estimating nucleated cell counts. The data were produced by immunoSEQ multiplex PCR, yet TCRdb's version contains in-frame clones alone and is incomplete. V and J calls and clone size come straight from that table; D and trimming were deduced from the DNA. The sample holds about 70,000 clones, roughly 77% seen once. This record belongs to a study of blood T cell repertoires in COVID-19. The overall study: Samples of COVID-19 (acute and convalescent) were obtained from the United States, Italy and Spain. Sources were T cells, B-cell-depleted T cells, or PBMCs; the material itself was cDNA or gDNA.

CDR3 length: 16 residues. Germline V lookup: CDR1 SGHTA, CDR2 FQGNSA. J lost 0 bases, V lost 3 bases, and 5 bases had no gene match. Input material: peripheral blood. The receptor was derived from a man at least 80 years old with acute or convalescent COVID-19. V usage is TRBV7-2 and J usage is TRBJ1-3; 7 bases are a match to TRBD1. The CDR3 sequence is CASSFAGQDSGNTIYF. CDR3 DNA sequence: TGTGCCAGCAGCTTTGCTGGACAGGACTCTGGAAACACCATATATTTT.